This TCR beta chain was recorded in a study of T cells after yellow fever vaccination. The CDR3 is 14 residues long. CDR1 KGHSH and CDR2 LQKENI come from the germline V gene. Trimming pared 4 bases from V and 2 bases from J, leaving 10 bases between. TCRdb redid the calling of the 5' RACE reads with MiXCR, one entry per CDR3 protein. The sample consists of 200,000 to 250,000 distinct CDR3 sequences, more than 3% of them appearing once. V usage is TRBV18 and J usage is TRBJ2-3; D not certain. The source material was CD4+ T cells sorted from PBMCs, sampled 10 days after the yellow fever booster vaccination. This TCR came from a man in his late teens or twenties who received the YFV17D yellow fever vaccine. CDR3 residues: CASSQAAFTDTQYF. The CDR3 nucleotides read TGTGCCAGCTCACAGGCGGCCTTCACAGATACGCAGTATTTT.